The source of this T cell receptor beta chain is a study of identical twins. Points from the study as a whole: Researchers reported weaker excess twin sharing in beta out-of-frame sequences.

V lost 6 bases and J 5 bases, leaving 22 bases between the germline ends. Germline lookup yields CDR1 SGHDN and CDR2 FVKESK. The CDR3 consists of 16 residues. All donors comprised healthy Caucasians. In regard to this clonotype: Its specificity is not known.

It was template switching that added a universal primer site, and there were unique molecular identifiers on the cDNA. MiXCR, applied by TCRdb to the 5' RACE reads, yields one record per CDR3 protein. The table has 1.5 million or so distinct CDR3 sequences, about 31% seen once. This chain joins TRBV14 and TRBJ2-5; no clear D gene. Sequences were obtained from cord blood. This TCR derives from a newborn girl in good health. The CDR3 nucleotides read TGTGCCAGCAGTCAAAGCATGAAGAGGCTCTGGGAGACCCAGTACTTC. Protein: CASSQSMKRLWETQYF.